The clone carrying this T cell receptor beta chain was seen at least ten times. Its antigen is undetermined. The data belong to a study of T cells in Graves' hyperthyroidism and ophthalmopathy. From RNA transcripts, TCR beta CDR3 regions were amplified. The HTBI primer set was used in a first-round RT-PCR of the TCR CDR3. TCRdb re-derived calls from the multiplex PCR reads in MiXCR, one entry per CDR3 protein. The sample has about 590,000 distinct CDR3 sequences; 15% to 18% are singletons. With 5 bases clipped from V and 7 bases from J, the junction kept 10 bases outside the gene matches. CDR1 is MNHNS, CDR2 SASEGT, per germline. CDR3 length: 15 amino acids. Findings of the study overall: Peripheral blood also featured most of the thyroid clonotypes expanded above 0.001.

The rearrangement links TRBV6-1 to TRBJ2-2; TRBD2 matches at 7 bases. Sequencing was performed on blood. The clonotype was recovered from a woman aged 30 to 39 with Graves' hyperthyroidism. CDR3 sequence reads: CASSPGGGSNGELFF. The DNA for the CDR3 is TGTGCCAGCAGTCCCGGAGGCGGGAGTAACGGGGAGCTGTTTTTT.